This TCR beta chain was captured by sequencing in a study of blood T cell repertoires in COVID-19. As for this clone: Other DNA sequences within the sample encode an identical CDR3.

Germline values: CDR1 KGHSH, CDR2 LQKENI. This CDR3 spans 12 amino acids. V lost 5 bases and J lost 12, with 16 bases in between. Only in-frame clones appear in the TCRdb table, and some are missing; sequencing was by immunoSEQ multiplex PCR. The sample consists of 150,000 to 200,000 clones, about four fifths of them appearing once. The V gene is TRBV18, the J gene TRBJ1-1, with D tentatively TRBD1 (6 bases). The origin of this receptor is a man aged 35 to 55 who had recovered from COVID-19. Sequencing was done on a sample of PBMCs or T cells enriched from blood (not recorded which). The CDR3 bases are TGTGCCAGCTCAACCCAGCAGGGGAGAACTTTCTTT. Translation gives CASSTQQGRTFF.